This T cell receptor (beta chain) was profiled in a study of cytomegalovirus exposure and HLA in healthy donors. Primers included in the PCR were 60 Vbeta and 13 Jbeta primers. TCRdb's table, derived via immunoSEQ multiplex PCR, lists solely in-frame clones and lacks some. The table includes 200,000 to 250,000 clones, approximately 82% detected once. In germline, CDR1 is MGHRA, CDR2 YSYEKL. The CDR3 consists of 15 residues. As concerns this clone: A read error may account for a junction end that differs from germline.

The chain joins TRBV4-1 to TRBJ1-6; a possible D gene is TRBD1 (6 bases). The TCR sequence derives from a man between 18 and 29 years old in good health and CMV-seronegative. Sequencing was carried out using PBMCs. CDR3 protein: CTSSQDGRGGSPLHF. CDR3 DNA: TGCACCAGCAGCCAAGATGGCAGGGGCGGTTCACCCCTCCACTTT.